These 2 T cell receptor beta chains were sequenced from one sample in a study of CD8+CD57+ T cells in acquired aplastic anemia. Those patients picked for sequencing had displayed CD8+CD57+ cell expansion on flow cytometry. Genomic DNA, the template, was used for profiling of the TCR beta VDJ and CDR3. TCRdb used MiXCR to reprocess the reads, holding one entry per CDR3 protein. The table includes roughly 200,000 distinct CDR3 sequences, roughly 60% detected once. The sample comprised sorted CD4+, CD8+, or CD8+CD57+ T cells (not recorded which) from PBMCs. The receptor source for this set is a human donor with aplastic anemia.

The V gene is TRBV24-1, the J gene TRBJ1-2; 11 bases are shared with TRBD1. The CDR3 is made up of 15 amino acids. Germline CDR1 and CDR2: KGHDR and SFDVKD. Unmatched junction bases numbered 7, after V lost 5 bases and J lost 6 bases. The CDR3 is CATSARTGGVDGYTF. As DNA, the CDR3 is TGTGCCACCAGTGCGAGGACAGGGGGCGTCGATGGCTACACCTTC.

A remark on this clonotype: One end of the junction fails to match germline, which may point to a read error. This chain links TRBV7-7 with TRBJ1-6; D is perhaps TRBD1 (5 bases). The CDR3 runs 16 residues. CDR1 is SSHAT and CDR2 is FNYEAQ in the germline V gene (reference sequence). The CDR3 sequence is CASRTSGSSYNSPLHF. CDR3 nucleotide sequence: TGTGCTAGCAGAACCTCAGGGAGCTCCTATAATTCACCCCTCCACTTT.